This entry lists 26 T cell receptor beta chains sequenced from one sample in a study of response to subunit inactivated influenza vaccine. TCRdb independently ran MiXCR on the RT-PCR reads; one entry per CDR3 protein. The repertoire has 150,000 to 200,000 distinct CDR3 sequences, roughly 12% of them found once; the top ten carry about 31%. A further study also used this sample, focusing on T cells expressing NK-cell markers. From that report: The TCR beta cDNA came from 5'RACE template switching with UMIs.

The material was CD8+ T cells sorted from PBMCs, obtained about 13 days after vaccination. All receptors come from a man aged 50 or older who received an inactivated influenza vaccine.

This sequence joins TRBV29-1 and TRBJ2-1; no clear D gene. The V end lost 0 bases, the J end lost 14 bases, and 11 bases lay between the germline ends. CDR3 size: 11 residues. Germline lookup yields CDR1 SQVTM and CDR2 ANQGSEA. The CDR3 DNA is TGCAGCGTTGAAGATCTCCTAGACGAGTTCTTC. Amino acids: CSVEDLLDEFF.

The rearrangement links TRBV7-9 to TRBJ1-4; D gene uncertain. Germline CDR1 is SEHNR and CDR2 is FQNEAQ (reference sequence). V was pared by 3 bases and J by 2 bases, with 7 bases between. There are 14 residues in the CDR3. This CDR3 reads CASSFGSTNEKLFF. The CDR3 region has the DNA TGTGCCAGCAGCTTCGGGAGCACTAATGAAAAACTGTTTTTT.

This CDR3 is CASSLKGGTYNEQFF. CDR3 nucleotides: TGTGCCAGCAGCTTAAAGGGGGGCACATACAATGAGCAGTTCTTC. V is TRBV11-2 and J is TRBJ2-1; D assignment may be TRBD1 or TRBD2 (6 bases each). The V gene lost 2 bases and the J gene lost 4 bases, with 12 bases spanning the gap. In germline, CDR1 is SGHAT, CDR2 FQNNGV. The CDR3 totals 15 residues.

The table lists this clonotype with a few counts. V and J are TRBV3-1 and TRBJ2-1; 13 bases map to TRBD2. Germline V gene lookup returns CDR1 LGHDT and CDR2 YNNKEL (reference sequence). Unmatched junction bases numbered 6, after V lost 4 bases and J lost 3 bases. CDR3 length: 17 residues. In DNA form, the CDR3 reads TGTGCCAGCAGCCTACTAGCGGGGGGGCCAGGCTACAATGAGCAGTTCTTC. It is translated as CASSLLAGGPGYNEQFF.

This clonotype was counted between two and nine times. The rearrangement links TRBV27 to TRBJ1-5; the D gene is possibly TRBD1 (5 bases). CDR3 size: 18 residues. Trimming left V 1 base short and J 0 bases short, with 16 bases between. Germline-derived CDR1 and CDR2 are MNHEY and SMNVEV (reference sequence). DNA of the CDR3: TGTGCCAGCAGTTTATTGGGACCCCGGGATTATAGCAATCAGCCCCAGCATTTT. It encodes CASSLLGPRDYSNQPQHF.

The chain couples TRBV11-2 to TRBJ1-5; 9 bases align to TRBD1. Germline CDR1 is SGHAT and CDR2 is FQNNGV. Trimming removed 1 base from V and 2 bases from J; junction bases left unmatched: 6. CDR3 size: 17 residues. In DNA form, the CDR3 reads TGTGCCAGCAGCTTAGTATCGACAGGGGGAGGCAATCAGCCCCAGCATTTT. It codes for CASSLVSTGGGNQPQHF. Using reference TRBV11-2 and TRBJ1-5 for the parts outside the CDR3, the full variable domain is EAGVAQSPRYKIIEKRQSVAFWCNPISGHATLYWYQQILGQGPKLLIQFQNNGVVDDSQLPKDRFSAERLKGVDSTLKIQPAKLEDSAVYLCASSLVSTGGGNQPQHFGDGTRLSIL.

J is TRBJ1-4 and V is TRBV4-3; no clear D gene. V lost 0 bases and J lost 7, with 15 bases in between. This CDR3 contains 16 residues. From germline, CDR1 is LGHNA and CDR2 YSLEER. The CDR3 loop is CASSQDGRTFAEKLFF. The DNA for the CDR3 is TGCGCCAGCAGCCAAGATGGAAGAACTTTTGCTGAAAAACTGTTTTTT.

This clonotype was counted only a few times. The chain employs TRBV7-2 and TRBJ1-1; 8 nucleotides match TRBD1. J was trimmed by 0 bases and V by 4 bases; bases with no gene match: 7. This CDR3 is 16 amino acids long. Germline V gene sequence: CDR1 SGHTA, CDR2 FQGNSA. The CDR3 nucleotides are TGTGCCAGCAGCTCCGGGACAGGCGAAATGAACACTGAAGCTTTCTTT. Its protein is CASSSGTGEMNTEAFF.

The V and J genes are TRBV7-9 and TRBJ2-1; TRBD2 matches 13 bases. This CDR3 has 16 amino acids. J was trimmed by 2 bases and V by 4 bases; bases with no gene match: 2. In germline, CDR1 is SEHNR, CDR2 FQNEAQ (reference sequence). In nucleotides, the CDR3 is TGTGCCAGCAGCTCGGGACTAGCGGGACCCTACAATGAGCAGTTCTTC. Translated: CASSSGLAGPYNEQFF.

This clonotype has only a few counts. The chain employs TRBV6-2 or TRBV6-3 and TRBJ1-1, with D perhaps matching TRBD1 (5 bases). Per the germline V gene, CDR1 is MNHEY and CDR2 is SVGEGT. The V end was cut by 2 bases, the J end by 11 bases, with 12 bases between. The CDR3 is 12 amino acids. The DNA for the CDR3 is TGTGCCAGCAGTTACCCGACAGAGGCCGCTTTCTTT. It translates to CASSYPTEAAFF.

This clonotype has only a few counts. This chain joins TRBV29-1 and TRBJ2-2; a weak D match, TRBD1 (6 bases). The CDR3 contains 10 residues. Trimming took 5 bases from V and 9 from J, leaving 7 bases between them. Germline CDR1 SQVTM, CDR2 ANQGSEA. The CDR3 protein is CSVRDRELFF. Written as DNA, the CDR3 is TGCAGCGTTAGGGACAGGGAGCTGTTTTTT.

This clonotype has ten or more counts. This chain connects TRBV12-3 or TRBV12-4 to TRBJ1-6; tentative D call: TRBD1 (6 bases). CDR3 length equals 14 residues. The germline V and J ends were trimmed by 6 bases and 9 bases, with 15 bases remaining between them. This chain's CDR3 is CASRGQLEGSPLHF. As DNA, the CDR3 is TGTGCCAGCAGAGGACAGTTGGAAGGTTCACCCCTCCACTTT.

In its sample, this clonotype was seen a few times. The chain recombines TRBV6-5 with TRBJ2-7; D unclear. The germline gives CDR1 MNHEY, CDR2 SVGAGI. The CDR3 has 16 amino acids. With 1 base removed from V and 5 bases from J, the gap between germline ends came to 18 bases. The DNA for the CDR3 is TGTGCCAGCAGTTACTTCCCGGTTGTCGGGTTCAACGAGCAGTACTTC. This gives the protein CASSYFPVVGFNEQYF.

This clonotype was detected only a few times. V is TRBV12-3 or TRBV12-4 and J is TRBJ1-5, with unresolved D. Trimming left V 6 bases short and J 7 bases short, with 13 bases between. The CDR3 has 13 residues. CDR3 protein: CASSTHAGQPQHF. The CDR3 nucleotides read TGTGCCAGCAGCACACATGCGGGACAGCCCCAGCATTTT.

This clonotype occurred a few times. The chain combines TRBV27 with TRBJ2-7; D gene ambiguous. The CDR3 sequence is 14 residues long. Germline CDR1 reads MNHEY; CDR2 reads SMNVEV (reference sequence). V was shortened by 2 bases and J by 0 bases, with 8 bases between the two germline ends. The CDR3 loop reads CASSLVANSYEQYF. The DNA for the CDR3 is TGTGCCAGCAGTTTAGTTGCCAACTCCTACGAGCAGTACTTC.

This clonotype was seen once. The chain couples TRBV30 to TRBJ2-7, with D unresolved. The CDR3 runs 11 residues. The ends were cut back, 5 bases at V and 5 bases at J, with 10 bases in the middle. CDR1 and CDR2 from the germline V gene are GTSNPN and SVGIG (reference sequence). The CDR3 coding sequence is TGTGCCTGGTCGCGTGGGGACGAGCAGTACTTC. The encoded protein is CAWSRGDEQYF. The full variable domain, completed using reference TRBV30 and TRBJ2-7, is SQTIHQWPATLVQPVGSPLSLECTVEGTSNPNLYWYRQAAGRGLQLLFYSVGIGQISSEVPQNLSASRPQDRQFILSSKKLLLSDSGFYLCAWSRGDEQYFGPGTRLTVT.

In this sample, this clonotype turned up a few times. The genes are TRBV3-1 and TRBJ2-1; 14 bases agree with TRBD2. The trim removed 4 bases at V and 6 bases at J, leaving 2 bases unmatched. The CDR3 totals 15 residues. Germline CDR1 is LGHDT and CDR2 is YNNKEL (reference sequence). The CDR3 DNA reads TGTGCCAGCAGCCCCGGGACTAGCGGGAGCAATGAGCAGTTCTTC. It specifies CASSPGTSGSNEQFF.

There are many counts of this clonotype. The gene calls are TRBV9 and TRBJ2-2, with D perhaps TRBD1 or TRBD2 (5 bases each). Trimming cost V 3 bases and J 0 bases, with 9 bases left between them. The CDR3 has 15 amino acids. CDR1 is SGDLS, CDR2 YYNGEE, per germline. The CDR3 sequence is CASSAGTTNTGELFF. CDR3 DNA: TGTGCCAGCAGCGCTGGGACCACGAACACCGGGGAGCTGTTTTTT.

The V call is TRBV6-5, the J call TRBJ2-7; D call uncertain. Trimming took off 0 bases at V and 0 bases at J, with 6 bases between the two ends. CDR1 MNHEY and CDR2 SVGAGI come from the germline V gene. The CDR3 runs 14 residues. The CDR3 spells CASSYSQLSYEQYF. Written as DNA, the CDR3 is TGTGCCAGCAGTTACTCCCAGCTCTCCTACGAGCAGTACTTC.

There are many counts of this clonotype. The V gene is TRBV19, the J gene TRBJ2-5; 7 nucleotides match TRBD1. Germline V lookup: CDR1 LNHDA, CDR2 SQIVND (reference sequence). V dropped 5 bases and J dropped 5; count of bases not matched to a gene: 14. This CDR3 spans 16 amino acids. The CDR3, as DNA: TGTGCCAGTAGTCCGGGGACAGATCCGCTTCGGGAGACCCAGTACTTC. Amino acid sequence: CASSPGTDPLRETQYF.

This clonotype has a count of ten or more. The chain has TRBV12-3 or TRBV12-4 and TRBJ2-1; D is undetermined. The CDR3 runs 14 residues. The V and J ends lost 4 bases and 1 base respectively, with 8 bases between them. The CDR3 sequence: CASSSGGSYNEQFF. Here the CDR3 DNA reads TGTGCCAGCAGTTCCGGTGGTTCCTACAATGAGCAGTTCTTC.

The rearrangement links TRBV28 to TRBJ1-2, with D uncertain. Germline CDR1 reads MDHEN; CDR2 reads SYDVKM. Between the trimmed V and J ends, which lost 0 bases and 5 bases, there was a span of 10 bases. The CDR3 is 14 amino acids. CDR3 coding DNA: TGTGCCAGCAGTTTATGGGCCGCCGATTATGGCTACACCTTC. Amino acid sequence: CASSLWAADYGYTF.

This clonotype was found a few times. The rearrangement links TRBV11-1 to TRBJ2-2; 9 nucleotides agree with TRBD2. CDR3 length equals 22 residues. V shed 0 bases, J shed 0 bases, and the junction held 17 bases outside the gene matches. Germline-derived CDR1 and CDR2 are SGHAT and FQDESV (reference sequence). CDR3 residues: CASSLAEYALGVAGANTGELFF. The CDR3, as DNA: TGTGCCAGCAGCTTAGCGGAGTACGCTCTCGGGGTAGCGGGGGCGAACACCGGGGAGCTGTTTTTT.

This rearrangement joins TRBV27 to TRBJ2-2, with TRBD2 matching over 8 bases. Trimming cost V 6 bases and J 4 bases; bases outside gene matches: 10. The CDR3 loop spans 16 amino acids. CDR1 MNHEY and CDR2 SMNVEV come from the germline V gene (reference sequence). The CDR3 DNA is TGTGCCAGCAGCCTCACCCGGGCGGGGGGCACCGGGGAGCTGTTTTTT. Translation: CASSLTRAGGTGELFF.

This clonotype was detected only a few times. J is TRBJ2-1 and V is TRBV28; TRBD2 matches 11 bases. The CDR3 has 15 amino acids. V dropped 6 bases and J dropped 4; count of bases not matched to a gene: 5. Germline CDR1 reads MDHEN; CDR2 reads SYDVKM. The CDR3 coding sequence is TGTGCCAGCAGCTATGGGACTAGCGGATACAATGAGCAGTTCTTC. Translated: CASSYGTSGYNEQFF.

This chain's CDR3 is CASSYLRGVSFEQFF. The CDR3 DNA reads as TGTGCCAGCAGTTACTTGAGGGGGGTTTCTTTTGAGCAGTTCTTC. The chain joins TRBV6-2 or TRBV6-3 to TRBJ2-1; D possibly matches TRBD1 or TRBD2 (6 bases each). Germline V gene data show CDR1 as MNHEY and CDR2 as SVGEGT. The CDR3 is made up of 15 amino acids. The V end lost 1 base, the J end lost 9 bases, and 16 bases lay between the germline ends.